This entry lists 5 T cell receptor beta chains sequenced from one sample in a study of human T cells and chemical hapten exposure. The time point here: patch test 1, 2 weeks after DPC sensitization. The treatment: therapeutic diphenylcyclopropenone sensitization with weekly scalp DPC. TCRdb re-analysed the RACE reads in MiXCR, keeping a single row per CDR3 protein. The table has about 120,000 distinct CDR3 sequences, 9% to 14% seen once. The sample here was whole blood, taken in connection with sensitization to the hapten diphenylcyclopropenone (DPC). Receptors originate from a woman aged 45-65 years with alopecia areata. Some clones in this sample may be carry-over from other donors' samples.

The chain uses TRBV11-2 and TRBJ2-1; perhaps TRBD1 as D (5 bases). V was trimmed by 3 bases and J by 5 bases, leaving 14 bases between them. CDR3 length: 15 amino acids. Per germline, CDR1 SGHAT and CDR2 FQNNGV. Here the CDR3 reads CASSLDIARNNEQFF. The CDR3 DNA reads TGTGCCAGCAGCTTGGACATAGCCCGAAACAATGAGCAGTTCTTC.

The chain uses TRBV28 and TRBJ1-2; D ambiguous. V was trimmed by 6 bases and J by 2 bases, leaving 13 bases between them. The CDR3 is made up of 14 amino acids. The germline CDR1 and CDR2 sequences are MDHEN and SYDVKM. The CDR3 sequence is CASSHSGLNYGYTF. In DNA form, the CDR3 reads TGTGCCAGCAGCCACAGCGGACTGAACTATGGCTACACCTTC.

There are a few counts of this clonotype. The J gene is TRBJ1-2, the V gene TRBV7-2; weak D call: TRBD1 (5 bases). Trimming cost V 5 bases and J 4 bases, with 17 bases left between them. Germline V gene data show CDR1 as SGHTA and CDR2 as FQGNSA. This CDR3 comprises 15 residues. DNA of the CDR3: TGTGCCAGCAGCCCCAGCAGGGAGGACTTCTATGGCTACACCTTC. It codes for CASSPSREDFYGYTF.

The chain combines TRBV2 with TRBJ2-1; 7 positions match TRBD1. Germline lookup yields CDR1 SNHLY and CDR2 FYNNEI. V dropped 7 bases and J dropped 7; count of bases not matched to a gene: 1. CDR3 size: 11 residues. The CDR3 loop reads CASNRGNEQFF. The CDR3 nucleotides read TGTGCCAGCAACAGGGGTAATGAGCAGTTCTTC.

The V and J genes are TRBV11-2 and TRBJ2-5, with D perhaps given as TRBD1 or TRBD2 (5 bases each). Trimming removed 5 bases from V and 4 bases from J, with 14 bases in between. In germline, CDR1 is SGHAT, CDR2 FQNNGV. This CDR3 region has 14 residues. The CDR3 spells CASSRTGTGETQYF. The CDR3 DNA is TGTGCCAGCAGCCGAACCGGGACGGGAGAGACCCAGTACTTC.